This entry describes one T cell receptor (beta chain). This entry comes from a study of blood T cell repertoires in COVID-19. Libraries were prepared by immunoSEQ multiplex PCR; TCRdb keeps only in-frame clonotypes and omits some of them. The sample contains approximately 440,000 clones, about 85% of which appear only once. This CDR3 spans 15 amino acids. V trimming: 4 bases; J trimming: 5 bases; junction bases outside the gene matches: 6. Germline lookup yields CDR1 SGHNT and CDR2 YYREEE (reference sequence). Those who participated ranged in age from about 18 to 89 years and resided in roughly 26 US areas.

The origin of this receptor is a woman aged 18-29 years who had recovered from COVID-19. The rearrangement uses TRBV5-4 and TRBJ2-5; 12 nucleotides agree with TRBD2. The source material was PBMCs or T cells enriched from blood (not recorded which). The CDR3 is CASSPTSGGGETQYF. CDR3 nucleotide sequence: TGTGCCAGCAGCCCGACTAGCGGGGGCGGTGAGACCCAGTACTTC.